The source of this T cell receptor beta chain is a study of blood T cell repertoires in COVID-19. At the level of the study: The United States, Italy and Spain supplied acute and convalescent COVID-19 samples. In each case, the material was cDNA or gDNA derived from T cells, B-cell-depleted T cells, or PBMCs.

Original methodology: Cell counts per sample came from amplifying reference gene primers. Some clones are missing from TCRdb's copy, which holds only in-frame ones; the method was immunoSEQ multiplex PCR. Clone size and V and J calls were adopted from that table, with D and trimming inferred from the DNA. The top ten clones hold roughly 7.1% of a sample with around 290,000 clones, more than 75% of them seen once. V lost 4 bases and J 5 bases, leaving 18 bases between the germline ends. Germline V CDR1 and CDR2: MDHEN, SYDVKM. This CDR3 has 15 residues. This chain links TRBV28 with TRBJ2-7; TRBD1 might be the D (6 bases). Sequences were obtained from peripheral blood. The source of this sequence is a woman aged 45-60 years who had recovered from COVID-19. This chain's CDR3 is CASSSRQDWQHEQYF. In DNA form, the CDR3 reads TGTGCCAGCAGTTCCAGACAGGATTGGCAACACGAGCAGTACTTC.